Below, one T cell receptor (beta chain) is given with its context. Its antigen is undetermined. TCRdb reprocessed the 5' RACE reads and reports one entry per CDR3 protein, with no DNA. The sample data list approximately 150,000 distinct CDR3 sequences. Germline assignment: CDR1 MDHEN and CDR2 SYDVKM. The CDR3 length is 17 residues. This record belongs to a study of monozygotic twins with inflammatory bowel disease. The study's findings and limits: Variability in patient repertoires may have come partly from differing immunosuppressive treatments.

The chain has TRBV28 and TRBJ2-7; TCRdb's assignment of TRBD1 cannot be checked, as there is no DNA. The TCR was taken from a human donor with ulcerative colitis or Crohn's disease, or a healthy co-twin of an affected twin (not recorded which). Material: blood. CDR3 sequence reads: CATFGVSGVPSGYEQYF.